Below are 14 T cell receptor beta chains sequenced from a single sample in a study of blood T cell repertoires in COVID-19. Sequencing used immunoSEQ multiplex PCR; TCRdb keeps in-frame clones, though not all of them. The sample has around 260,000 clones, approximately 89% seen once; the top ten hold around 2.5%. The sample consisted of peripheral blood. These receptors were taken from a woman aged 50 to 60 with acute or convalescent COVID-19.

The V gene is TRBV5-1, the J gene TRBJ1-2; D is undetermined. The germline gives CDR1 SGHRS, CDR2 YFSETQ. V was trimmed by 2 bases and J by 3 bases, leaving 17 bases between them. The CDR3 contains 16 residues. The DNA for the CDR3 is TGCGCCAGCAGCTTAGGTCAGGCCGCAGTGGACTATGGCTACACCTTC. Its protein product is CASSLGQAAVDYGYTF.

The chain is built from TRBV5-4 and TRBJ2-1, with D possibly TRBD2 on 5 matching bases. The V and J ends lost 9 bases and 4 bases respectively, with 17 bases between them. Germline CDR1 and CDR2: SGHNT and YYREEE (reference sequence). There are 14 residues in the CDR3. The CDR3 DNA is TGTGCCACCTATCGAGGGAGCCAATACAATGAGCAGTTCTTC. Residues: CATYRGSQYNEQFF.

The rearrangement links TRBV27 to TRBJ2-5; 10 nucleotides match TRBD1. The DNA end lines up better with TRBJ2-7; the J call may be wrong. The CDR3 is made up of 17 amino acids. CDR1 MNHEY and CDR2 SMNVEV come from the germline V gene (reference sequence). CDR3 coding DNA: TGTGCCAGCAGTACCACTCCGGGGGACAGGGGATTCTACGAGCAGTACTTC. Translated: CASSTTPGDRGFYEQYF.

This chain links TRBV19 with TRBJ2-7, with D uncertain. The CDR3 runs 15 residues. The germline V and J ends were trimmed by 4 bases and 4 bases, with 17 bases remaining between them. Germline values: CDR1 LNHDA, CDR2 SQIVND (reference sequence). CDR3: CASSTAQNSLYEQYF. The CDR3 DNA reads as TGTGCCAGTAGTACCGCCCAGAATTCCTTATACGAGCAGTACTTC.

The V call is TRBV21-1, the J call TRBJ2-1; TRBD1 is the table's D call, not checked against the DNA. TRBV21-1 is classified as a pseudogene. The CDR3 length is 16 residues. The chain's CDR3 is CASSKRGQISYNEQFF. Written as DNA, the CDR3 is TGTGCCAGCAGCAAACGAGGACAGATCTCCTACAATGAGCAGTTCTTC.

The CDR3 DNA reads TGTGCCAGCAGGCGGGCAGGCGGCGGGGGGACCCAGTACTTC. Translated, it gives CASRRAGGGGTQYF. The rearrangement links TRBV25-1 to TRBJ2-5; TRBD2 matches at 7 bases. Losses at the gene ends were 6 bases for V and 7 bases for J; bases not matched to a gene: 11. Per the germline V gene, CDR1 is MGHDK and CDR2 is SYGVNS. The CDR3 runs 14 residues.

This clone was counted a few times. The DNA for the CDR3 is TGTGCCAGCAGTTTCGGGACAGTAGCTCGCTATGGCTACACCTTC. Protein sequence: CASSFGTVARYGYTF. This rearrangement joins TRBV28 to TRBJ1-2; 7 bases are a match to TRBD1. CDR1 is MDHEN, CDR2 SYDVKM, per germline. The CDR3 runs 15 residues. Trimming took 3 bases from V and 4 from J; bases not matched to a gene: 8.

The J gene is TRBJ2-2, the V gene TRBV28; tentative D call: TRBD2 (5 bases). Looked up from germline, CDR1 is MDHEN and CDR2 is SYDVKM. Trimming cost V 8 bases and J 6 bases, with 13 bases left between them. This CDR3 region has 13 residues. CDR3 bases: TGTGCCAGCCGATGGGGAGTAGCCGGGGAGCTGTTTTTT. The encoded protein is CASRWGVAGELFF.

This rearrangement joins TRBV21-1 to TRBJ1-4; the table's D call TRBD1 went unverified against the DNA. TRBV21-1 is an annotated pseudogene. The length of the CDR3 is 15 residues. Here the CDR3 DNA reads TGTGCCAGCAGCAAAGCGTTGGGGGCAGTGAAAAAACTGTTTTTT. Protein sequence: CASSKALGAVKKLFF.

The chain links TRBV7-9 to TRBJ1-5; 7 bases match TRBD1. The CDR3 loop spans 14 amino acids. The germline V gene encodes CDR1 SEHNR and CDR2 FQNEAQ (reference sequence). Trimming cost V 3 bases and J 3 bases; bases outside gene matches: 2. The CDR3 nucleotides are TGTGCCAGCAGCTTTAGGGGGCCCAATCAGCCCCAGCATTTT. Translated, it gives CASSFRGPNQPQHF.

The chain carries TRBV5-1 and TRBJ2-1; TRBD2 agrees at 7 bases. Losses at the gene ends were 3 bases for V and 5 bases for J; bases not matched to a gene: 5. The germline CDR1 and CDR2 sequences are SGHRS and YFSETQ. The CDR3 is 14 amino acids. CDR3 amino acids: CASSYPTSDNEQFF. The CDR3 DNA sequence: TGCGCCAGCAGCTACCCAACTAGCGACAATGAGCAGTTCTTC.

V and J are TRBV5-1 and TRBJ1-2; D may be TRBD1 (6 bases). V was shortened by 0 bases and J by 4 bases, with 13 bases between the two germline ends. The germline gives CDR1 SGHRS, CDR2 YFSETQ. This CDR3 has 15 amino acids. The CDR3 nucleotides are TGCGCCAGCAGCTTGGGTATCAGGGGCGTCTATGGCTACACCTTC. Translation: CASSLGIRGVYGYTF.

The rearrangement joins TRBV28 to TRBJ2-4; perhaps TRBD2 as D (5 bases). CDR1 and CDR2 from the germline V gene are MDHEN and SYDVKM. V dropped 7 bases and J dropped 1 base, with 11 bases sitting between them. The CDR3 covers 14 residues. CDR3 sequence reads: CASNMDSAKNIQYF. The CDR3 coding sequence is TGTGCCAGCAACATGGACTCGGCCAAAAACATTCAGTACTTC.

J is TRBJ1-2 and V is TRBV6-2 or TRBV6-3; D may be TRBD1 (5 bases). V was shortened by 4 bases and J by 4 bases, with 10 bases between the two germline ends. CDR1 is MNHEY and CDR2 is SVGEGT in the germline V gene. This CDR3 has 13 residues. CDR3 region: CASSLSGGYGYTF. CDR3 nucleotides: TGTGCCAGCAGTTTGAGCGGGGGCTATGGCTACACCTTC.